Presented here are 2 T cell receptor beta chains from one specimen sequenced in a study of blood T cell repertoires in COVID-19. Clones were sequenced by immunoSEQ multiplex PCR, and TCRdb holds only the in-frame ones, with some missing. The top ten hold around 25% of the sample, which has 150,000 to 200,000 clones, 85% to 90% seen once. Sequences were obtained from PBMCs or T cells enriched from blood (not recorded which). These receptors came from a woman between 40 and 50 years old in a cohort exposed to, infected with or recovered from COVID-19 (not recorded which).

J is TRBJ2-7 and V is TRBV4-2, with 7 bases aligning to TRBD1. Germline CDR1 is LGHNA and CDR2 is YNFKEQ. The length of the CDR3 is 13 residues. The junction had 0 bases not matched to a gene; V was cut back by 4 bases and J by 0 bases. CDR3 coding DNA: TGTGCCAGCAGCCGGGACAGCTCCTACGAGCAGTACTTC. Residues: CASSRDSSYEQYF.

V usage is TRBV9 and J usage is TRBJ2-7, with TRBD1 identical over 8 bases. The V gene end was trimmed by 2 bases and the J gene end by 7 bases; junction bases not matched to a gene: 5. This CDR3 is 13 amino acids long. Germline loops: CDR1 SGDLS, CDR2 YYNGEE. Here the CDR3 DNA reads TGTGCCAGCAGCGTCGGACAGGGAAGGGAGCAGTACTTC. Protein: CASSVGQGREQYF.